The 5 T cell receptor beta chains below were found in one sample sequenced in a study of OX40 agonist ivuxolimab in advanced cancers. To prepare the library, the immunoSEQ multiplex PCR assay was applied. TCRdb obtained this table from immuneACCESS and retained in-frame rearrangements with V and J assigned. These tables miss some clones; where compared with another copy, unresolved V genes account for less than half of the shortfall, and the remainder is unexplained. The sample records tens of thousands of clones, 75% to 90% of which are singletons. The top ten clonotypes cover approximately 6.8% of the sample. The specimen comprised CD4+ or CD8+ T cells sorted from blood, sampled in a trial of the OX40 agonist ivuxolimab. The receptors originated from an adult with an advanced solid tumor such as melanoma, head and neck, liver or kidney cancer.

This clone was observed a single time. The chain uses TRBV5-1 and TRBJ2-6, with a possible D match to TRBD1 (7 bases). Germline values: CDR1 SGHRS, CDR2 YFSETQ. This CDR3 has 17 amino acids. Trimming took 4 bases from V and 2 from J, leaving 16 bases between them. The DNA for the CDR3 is TGCGCCAGCAGCCCTGGGGGGCAGGGGGCTGGGGCCAACGTCCTGACTTTC. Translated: CASSPGGQGAGANVLTF.

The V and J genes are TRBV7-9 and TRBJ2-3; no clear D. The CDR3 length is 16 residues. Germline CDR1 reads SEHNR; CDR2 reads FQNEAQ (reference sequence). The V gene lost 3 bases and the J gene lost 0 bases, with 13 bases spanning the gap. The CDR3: CASSFGSTISTDTQYF. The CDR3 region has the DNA TGTGCCAGCAGCTTCGGTAGCACAATAAGCACAGATACGCAGTATTTT.

The CDR3 DNA reads as TGTGCCAGCAGTTTTGCCGACAGGGGAGCTGGAAACACCATATATTTT. Amino acids: CASSFADRGAGNTIYF. The rearrangement joins TRBV5-5 to TRBJ1-3; 8 bases map to TRBD1. The V and J ends lost 5 bases and 2 bases, in that order; junction bases with no gene match: 9. Germline V CDR1 and CDR2: SGHKS, YYEKEE (reference sequence). The CDR3 is 16 residues long. Full variable domain (rest looked up from reference TRBV5-5 and TRBJ1-3): DAGVTQSPTHLIKTRGQQVTLRCSPISGHKSVSWYQQVLGQGPQFIFQYYEKEERGRGNFPDRFSARQFPNYSSELNVNALLLGDSALYLCASSFADRGAGNTIYFGEGSWLTVV.

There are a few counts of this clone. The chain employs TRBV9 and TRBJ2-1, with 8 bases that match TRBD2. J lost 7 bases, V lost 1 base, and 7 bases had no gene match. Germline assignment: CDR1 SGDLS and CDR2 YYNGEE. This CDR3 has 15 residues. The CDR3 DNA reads TGTGCCAGCAGCGTACAAGCGGGAGCACGGAATGAGCAGTTCTTC. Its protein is CASSVQAGARNEQFF. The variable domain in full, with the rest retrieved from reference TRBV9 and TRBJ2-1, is DSGVTQTPKHLITATGQRVTLRCSPRSGDLSVYWYQQSLDQGLQFLIQYYNGEERAKGNILERFSAQQFPDLHSELNLSSLELGDSALYFCASSVQAGARNEQFFGPGTRLTVL.

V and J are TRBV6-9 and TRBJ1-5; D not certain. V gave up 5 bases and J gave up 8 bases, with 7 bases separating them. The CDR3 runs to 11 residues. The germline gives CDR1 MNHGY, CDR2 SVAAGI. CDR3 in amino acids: CASSPGKPQHF. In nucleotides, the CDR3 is TGTGCCAGCAGTCCTGGGAAGCCCCAGCATTTT.